Each of the 30 T cell receptor beta chains below was sequenced from the same sample in a study of human CD4 T cells and Enterobacteriaceae (TCRdb year 2020). Libraries were made using the immunoSEQ multiplex PCR assay. Not all clones reach the TCRdb copy of this immuneACCESS table, which keeps in-frame sequences only. Checked studies attribute under half of the gap to unresolved V genes and leave the rest unexplained. For this sample the table gives fewer than 35,000 clones, of which 80% to 90% were detected only once. The ten top clones hold approximately 0.96% of the sample. On a FACSAria III, memory CD4+ T cells were FACS-sorted to over 98% purity, defined as all CD4+ cells except CD45RA+CCR7+CD95- naive cells. Sequenced sample: memory CD4+ T cells from blood. The cell subset or site label corresponds to: total memory CD4 T cells sorted directly ex vivo, unstimulated. The receptor source for this set is a human donor in good health.

The chain is built from TRBV5-1 and TRBJ2-3; no definite D call. The V end was cut by 3 bases, the J end by 2 bases, with 1 base between. Germline V gives CDR1 SGHRS, CDR2 YFSETQ. The length of the CDR3 is 11 residues. CDR3 DNA sequence: TGCGCCAGCAGCTCCACAGATACGCAGTATTTT. Translated: CASSSTDTQYF.

V is TRBV19 and J is TRBJ1-5; maybe TRBD1 (6 bases). V lost 7 bases and J 2 bases, leaving 24 bases between the germline ends. The CDR3 contains 18 residues. The V gene's germline CDR1 is LNHDA and CDR2 SQIVND (reference sequence). CDR3 region: CASKSASGGATRNQPQHF. Written as DNA, the CDR3 is TGTGCCAGTAAGAGTGCGTCGGGGGGCGCGACTCGCAATCAGCCCCAGCATTTT. The full variable domain, with the rest looked up from reference TRBV19 and TRBJ1-5, is DGGITQSPKYLFRKEGQNVTLSCEQNLNHDAMYWYRQDPGQGLRLIYYSQIVNDFQKGDIAEGYSVSREKKESFPLTVTSAQKNPTAFYLCASKSASGGATRNQPQHFGDGTRLSIL.

In its sample, this clone was seen once. The chain carries TRBV4-1 and TRBJ2-1; perhaps TRBD1 as D (5 bases). The germline V gene has CDR1 MGHRA and CDR2 YSYEKL. The length of the CDR3 is 16 residues. V lost 3 bases, J lost 1 base, and 13 bases lay in between. This CDR3 is CASSQVGVGSYNEQFF. In nucleotides, the CDR3 is TGCGCCAGCAGCCAGGTAGGGGTCGGGTCCTACAATGAGCAGTTCTTC.

The table lists this clone with a count of one. The V gene is TRBV6-1, the J gene TRBJ1-2; 12 bases align to TRBD1. Per germline, CDR1 MNHNS and CDR2 SASEGT. CDR3 length: 12 amino acids. V shed 8 bases, J shed 7 bases, and the junction held 2 bases outside the gene matches. CDR3 sequence reads: CASWGQGAGYTF. For the CDR3, the DNA is TGTGCCAGCTGGGGACAGGGGGCTGGCTACACCTTC.

The rearrangement links TRBV5-1 to TRBJ1-6; D uncertain. The V and J ends lost 0 bases and 8 bases respectively, with 6 bases between them. Germline-derived CDR1 and CDR2 are SGHRS and YFSETQ. CDR3 length equals 13 residues. The CDR3: CASSLAGDSPLHF. In DNA, the CDR3 is TGCGCCAGCAGCTTGGCCGGGGATTCACCCCTCCACTTT.

J is TRBJ2-1 and V is TRBV10-3, with D possibly called TRBD1 or TRBD2 (5 bases each). The CDR3 runs 14 residues. Trimming cost V 7 bases and J 0 bases, with 10 bases left between them. The germline CDR1 and CDR2 sequences are ENHRY and SYGVKD. The CDR3 DNA follows: TGTGCCATCAAATGGGACCGCTCCTACAATGAGCAGTTCTTC. Protein: CAIKWDRSYNEQFF.

The CDR3 sequence is CASSEGVTATNEKLFF. CDR3 DNA sequence: TGTGCCAGCAGCGAGGGGGTAACTGCAACTAATGAAAAACTGTTTTTT. The chain employs TRBV9 and TRBJ1-4, with D maybe TRBD1 (6 bases). Trimming took 3 bases from V and 0 from J, leaving 12 bases between them. This CDR3 has 16 residues. Germline V gives CDR1 SGDLS, CDR2 YYNGEE.

The rearrangement uses TRBV2 and TRBJ1-1; D is perhaps TRBD1 (6 bases). This CDR3 is built from 16 residues. CDR1 and CDR2 from the germline V gene are SNHLY and FYNNEI. The V end was cut by 4 bases, the J end by 1 base, with 16 bases between. In nucleotides, the CDR3 is TGTGCCAGCAGTGGACCCTTTCTACAGGGGAACACTGAAGCTTTCTTT. Translated, it gives CASSGPFLQGNTEAFF.

The V gene is TRBV5-1, the J gene TRBJ2-3, with TRBD2 matching over 8 bases. Germline CDR1 is SGHRS and CDR2 is YFSETQ. The CDR3 contains 19 residues. V lost 5 bases and J lost 1; bases outside the gene matches: 18. The CDR3 DNA reads as TGCGCCAGCAGATTCGGTACTAGCGGTTCCGGTGCTGGCACAGATACGCAGTATTTT. Translation gives CASRFGTSGSGAGTDTQYF.

CDR3 sequence (DNA): TGTGCCAGCAGCGACCTCGGACAGTCTCGGGTCCGTGGCTACACCTTC. This translates into CASSDLGQSRVRGYTF. J is TRBJ1-2 and V is TRBV5-4, with TRBD1 as a possible D gene (6 bases). CDR1 is SGHNT, CDR2 YYREEE, per germline (reference sequence). V lost 4 bases and J 7 bases, leaving 23 bases between the germline ends. This CDR3 has 16 residues.

This chain links TRBV7-8 with TRBJ1-2; maybe TRBD1 (6 bases). This CDR3 has 12 residues. Germline CDR1 is SGHVS and CDR2 is FQNEAQ. Trimming took 5 bases from V and 10 from J, leaving 14 bases between them. The CDR3 bases are TGTGCCAGCAGCGGCCGGGACAAGGCCTACACCTTC. Its translation: CASSGRDKAYTF.

The V and J genes are TRBV19 and TRBJ2-5; maybe TRBD1 (6 bases). The germline V gene encodes CDR1 LNHDA and CDR2 SQIVND (reference sequence). Trimming took 5 bases from V and 2 from J, leaving 21 bases between them. The CDR3 has 17 residues. CDR3 loop: CASSVNPRGARQETQYF. The CDR3 bases are TGTGCCAGTAGTGTCAACCCCAGGGGCGCCAGACAAGAGACCCAGTACTTC.

The chain recombines TRBV5-4 with TRBJ2-7; 14 bases map to TRBD2. The CDR3 totals 17 residues. The V gene's germline CDR1 is SGHNT and CDR2 YYREEE (reference sequence). Germline trimming cut 3 bases from V and 6 bases from J; bases unmatched to any gene: 11. The CDR3 region has the DNA TGTGCCAGCAGCTCAGACATCGGGACTAGCGGGAGACGCGAGCAGTACTTC. It yields the protein CASSSDIGTSGRREQYF.

The rearrangement uses TRBV7-8 and TRBJ2-5; D possibly uses TRBD1 or TRBD2 (5 bases each). CDR1 SGHVS and CDR2 FQNEAQ come from the germline V gene. The CDR3 runs 15 residues. The ends were cut back, 4 bases at V and 5 bases at J, with 17 bases in the middle. The CDR3 bases are TGTGCCAGCAGCTCCCGGGTTGGGGGATTTGAGACCCAGTACTTC. As protein: CASSSRVGGFETQYF.

The V gene is TRBV11-3, the J gene TRBJ2-1, with 8 positions matching TRBD2. Germline lookup yields CDR1 SGHNT and CDR2 YENEEA. CDR3 length equals 15 residues. Unmatched junction bases numbered 6, after V lost 1 base and J lost 7 bases. The DNA for the CDR3 is TGTGCCAGCAGCTTAGTGAGTAGCGGGGAGAATGAGCAGTTCTTC. This gives the protein CASSLVSSGENEQFF.

The rearrangement joins TRBV27 to TRBJ2-5; D not certain. The J call may be wrong; the DNA end is better matched by TRBJ2-7. In germline, CDR1 is MNHEY, CDR2 SMNVEV (reference sequence). This CDR3 is 12 amino acids long. The CDR3 loop reads CASSSRRAEQYF. CDR3 in DNA: TGTGCCAGCAGTTCGAGAAGGGCCGAGCAGTACTTC.

The rearrangement links TRBV2 to TRBJ2-3; TRBD2 might be the D (5 bases). V shed 4 bases and J shed 6 bases, with 14 bases lying between them. The CDR3 extends over 14 amino acids. Germline CDR1 reads SNHLY; CDR2 reads FYNNEI. CDR3 sequence (DNA): TGTGCCAGCAGTGTCAAGGTAGCGTGGGATACGCAGTATTTT. It yields the protein CASSVKVAWDTQYF.

This clone has a single count. CDR3 sequence (DNA): TGTGCCAGCACCAGGGGAGGGGCGCGCACCGGGGAGCTGTTTTTT. Amino acid sequence: CASTRGGARTGELFF. V usage is TRBV6-1 and J usage is TRBJ2-2; D perhaps matches TRBD2 (7 bases). V lost 7 bases to trimming and J lost 4 bases, with 16 bases between them. Looked up from germline, CDR1 is MNHNS and CDR2 is SASEGT. The CDR3 extends over 15 amino acids.

The rearrangement joins TRBV11-3 to TRBJ1-2; D remains ambiguous. CDR1 and CDR2 (germline): SGHNT, YENEEA. The CDR3 has 13 amino acids. The ends were cut back, 5 bases at V and 5 bases at J, with 12 bases in the middle. The CDR3 sequence: CASSQLAGYGYTF. DNA of the CDR3: TGTGCCAGCAGCCAATTGGCCGGGTATGGCTACACCTTC.

This clone was counted once. This sequence joins TRBV28 and TRBJ2-4; D gene unclear. With 3 bases removed from V and 2 bases from J, the gap between germline ends came to 2 bases. This CDR3 spans 12 amino acids. Germline loops: CDR1 MDHEN, CDR2 SYDVKM. The CDR3 loop is CASSLPKNIQYF. The CDR3 coding sequence is TGTGCCAGCAGTTTGCCCAAAAACATTCAGTACTTC.

The gene calls are TRBV28 and TRBJ2-7, with 12 bases identical to TRBD2. The J segment lost 7 bases and the V segment lost 2 bases, leaving 6 bases of the junction unmatched. CDR1 and CDR2 (germline): MDHEN, SYDVKM. The CDR3 spans 15 residues. The CDR3 DNA reads TGTGCCAGCAGTTTAGCTAGCGGGAGGGTGAGTGAGCAGTACTTC. Its protein is CASSLASGRVSEQYF.

The chain joins TRBV6-1 to TRBJ2-4, with a weak D call TRBD2 (5 bases). CDR3 size: 14 residues. The V and J ends lost 5 bases and 7 bases respectively, with 15 bases between them. Germline V gene lookup returns CDR1 MNHNS and CDR2 SASEGT. The CDR3 nucleotides are TGTGCCAGCAGTCAACCAGGTGGGGAGAACATTCAGTACTTC. As protein: CASSQPGGENIQYF.

This clone is classed as medium-sized. The V gene is TRBV7-7, the J gene TRBJ2-7, with 7 nucleotides matching TRBD1. V was pared by 5 bases and J by 8 bases, with 9 bases of the junction left unmatched. The germline V gene has CDR1 SSHAT and CDR2 FNYEAQ (reference sequence). This CDR3 has 13 residues. The CDR3 protein is CASSPTGTAQQYF. As DNA, the CDR3 is TGTGCCAGCAGCCCGACGGGGACAGCGCAGCAGTACTTC.

The chain joins TRBV19 to TRBJ1-6; D not certain. The CDR3 loop spans 12 amino acids. Germline lookup yields CDR1 LNHDA and CDR2 SQIVND (reference sequence). The V end lost 3 bases, the J end lost 10 bases, and 7 bases lay between the germline ends. This chain's CDR3 is CASSIYQSPLHF. The CDR3, as DNA: TGTGCCAGTAGTATTTATCAGTCACCCCTCCACTTT.

The rearrangement links TRBV5-4 to TRBJ1-1; D may be TRBD1 (6 bases). Germline-derived CDR1 and CDR2 are SGHNT and YYREEE (reference sequence). With 4 bases removed from V and 4 bases from J, the gap between germline ends came to 17 bases. The CDR3 contains 15 residues. CDR3 sequence: CASSLQQGSSTEAFF. The CDR3 bases are TGTGCCAGCAGCCTACAGCAGGGGAGTAGCACTGAAGCTTTCTTT.

V is TRBV6-1 and J is TRBJ1-2, with a tentative D call TRBD1 (5 bases). With 6 bases removed from V and 2 bases from J, the gap between germline ends came to 16 bases. CDR3 length equals 15 residues. CDR1 is MNHNS, CDR2 SASEGT, per germline. This CDR3 is CASSLQELGNYGYTF. In DNA form, the CDR3 reads TGTGCCAGCAGCCTACAGGAGCTGGGGAACTATGGCTACACCTTC.

V and J are TRBV19 and TRBJ1-2; D is unclear. V was pared by 10 bases and J by 7 bases, with 25 bases between. This CDR3 is 15 amino acids long. In germline, CDR1 is LNHDA, CDR2 SQIVND (reference sequence). The CDR3 nucleotides read TGTGCCACAGTGAATTCTAGGATTCAGGAGGGTGGCTACACCTTC. Translation gives CATVNSRIQEGGYTF. The complete variable domain, with remaining parts taken from reference TRBV19 and TRBJ1-2, reads DGGITQSPKYLFRKEGQNVTLSCEQNLNHDAMYWYRQDPGQGLRLIYYSQIVNDFQKGDIAEGYSVSREKKESFPLTVTSAQKNPTAFYLCATVNSRIQEGGYTFGSGTRLTVV.

V and J are TRBV6-1 and TRBJ1-5, with a weak D call TRBD1 (6 bases). V lost 6 bases to trimming and J lost 9 bases, with 12 bases between them. In germline, CDR1 is MNHNS, CDR2 SASEGT. The CDR3 is made up of 12 amino acids. In nucleotides, the CDR3 is TGTGCCAGCAGCCTACAGGGACGGCCCCAGCATTTT. This codes for CASSLQGRPQHF.

The rearrangement uses TRBV6-5 and TRBJ2-5; TRBD1 agrees at 8 bases. Germline V gene data show CDR1 as MNHEY and CDR2 as SVGAGI. J was trimmed by 4 bases and V by 5 bases; bases with no gene match: 0. The CDR3 consists of 12 residues. The CDR3 nucleotides are TGTGCCAGCAGTACAGGGGGAGAGACCCAGTACTTC. It yields the protein CASSTGGETQYF.

The chain uses TRBV7-9 and TRBJ2-3; D is uncertain. The germline CDR1 and CDR2 sequences are SEHNR and FQNEAQ (reference sequence). This CDR3 spans 16 amino acids. Trimming cost V 1 base and J 0 bases, with 11 bases left between them. The DNA of the CDR3 is TGTGCCAGCAGCTTAGGGCGCGCCAGGAGCACAGATACGCAGTATTTT. Protein: CASSLGRARSTDTQYF.